Below, 26 T cell receptor beta chains from the same sample are listed, as sequenced in a study of blood T cell repertoires in COVID-19. Profiled with immunoSEQ multiplex PCR; TCRdb holds only in-frame clones, not every one. Of about 160,000 clones in the sample, 80% to 95% were seen once. Sequenced: peripheral blood. These receptor sequences come from a man aged 25-40 years with COVID-19, enrolled during active disease.

Of note for this clone: This same CDR3 is encoded by further DNA sequences in the sample. The chain recombines TRBV18 with TRBJ1-5, with no clear D. The length of the CDR3 is 14 residues. Trimming cost V 0 bases and J 0 bases, with 3 bases left between them. The V gene's germline CDR1 is KGHSH and CDR2 LQKENI. As DNA, the CDR3 is TGTGCCAGCTCACCACCTTATAGCAATCAGCCCCAGCATTTT. Protein product: CASSPPYSNQPQHF.

This chain links TRBV9 with TRBJ2-1; 10 bases match TRBD1. V gave up 0 bases and J gave up 3 bases; unmatched junction bases: 3. The germline V gene has CDR1 SGDLS and CDR2 YYNGEE. CDR3 size: 16 residues. The CDR3 DNA follows: TGTGCCAGCAGCGTAGATGGGACAGGGGACTACAATGAGCAGTTCTTC. It specifies CASSVDGTGDYNEQFF.

This rearrangement joins TRBV24-1 to TRBJ2-1; the D is unclear. This CDR3 region has 15 residues. Per germline, CDR1 KGHDR and CDR2 SFDVKD. Between the trimmed V and J ends, which lost 4 bases and 6 bases, there was a span of 15 bases. The DNA for the CDR3 is TGTGCCACCAGTGAGGCCCAGTCACACATCAATGAGCAGTTCTTC. This gives the protein CATSEAQSHINEQFF.

The chain links TRBV5-1 to TRBJ2-4; D is uncertain. V lost 0 bases and J 2 bases, leaving 6 bases between the germline ends. Germline V gives CDR1 SGHRS, CDR2 YFSETQ. The CDR3 loop spans 14 amino acids. The CDR3 region has the DNA TGCGCCAGCAGCTTGGGACAACCCAAAAACATTCAGTACTTC. Translating gives CASSLGQPKNIQYF.

This chain connects TRBV5-1 to TRBJ1-1, with a weak D call TRBD1 (5 bases). The V end lost 1 base, the J end lost 1 base, and 8 bases lay between the germline ends. The germline V gene encodes CDR1 SGHRS and CDR2 YFSETQ. The CDR3 runs to 14 residues. The CDR3 loop reads CASSLMGQNTEAFF. In nucleotides, the CDR3 is TGCGCCAGCAGCTTGATGGGGCAGAACACTGAAGCTTTCTTT.

The chain has TRBV28 and TRBJ2-6; unclear D gene. Germline V CDR1 and CDR2: MDHEN, SYDVKM. The CDR3 totals 18 residues. The germline V and J ends were trimmed by 6 bases and 4 bases, with 22 bases remaining between them. For the CDR3, the DNA is TGTGCCAGCAGCTCTGGGTCTGAGACGACTGGCGGGGCCAACGTCCTGACTTTC. Its translation is CASSSGSETTGGANVLTF. Full variable domain (missing parts from reference TRBV28 and TRBJ2-6): DVKVTQSSRYLVKRTGEKVFLECVQDMDHENMFWYRQDPGLGLRLIYFSYDVKMKEKGDIPEGYSVSREKKERFSLILESASTNQTSMYLCASSSGSETTGGANVLTFGAGSRLTVL.

The chain joins TRBV28 to TRBJ2-5; 12 bases agree with TRBD1. V was pared by 8 bases and J by 4 bases, with 14 bases of the junction left unmatched. Germline assignment: CDR1 MDHEN and CDR2 SYDVKM. CDR3 length: 17 residues. CDR3 region: CASEPWPGTGGVETQYF. CDR3 sequence (DNA): TGTGCCAGCGAGCCGTGGCCTGGGACAGGGGGCGTAGAGACCCAGTACTTC.

The V and J genes are TRBV7-3 and TRBJ1-2; 9 nucleotides align to TRBD1. Losses at the gene ends were 6 bases for V and 6 bases for J; bases not matched to a gene: 8. Germline values: CDR1 SGHTA, CDR2 FQGTGA. This CDR3 has 14 residues. The chain's CDR3 is CASSSGQGSDGYTF. The CDR3 nucleotides are TGTGCCAGCAGTTCCGGACAGGGGTCGGATGGCTACACCTTC.

The chain joins TRBV27 to TRBJ2-7, with 7 nucleotides matching TRBD1. Germline CDR1 MNHEY, CDR2 SMNVEV (reference sequence). The trim removed 4 bases at V and 4 bases at J, leaving 4 bases unmatched. The CDR3 loop spans 13 amino acids. The CDR3 here is CASSYRGGYEQYF. The CDR3 region has the DNA TGTGCCAGCAGTTACAGGGGCGGGTACGAGCAGTACTTC.

The chain carries TRBV28 and TRBJ2-7; D possibly corresponds to TRBD1 (6 bases). The CDR3 has 14 residues. The V gene lost 3 bases and the J gene lost 2 bases, with 11 bases spanning the gap. The germline CDR1 and CDR2 sequences are MDHEN and SYDVKM. As DNA, the CDR3 is TGTGCCAGCAGTTTCCCAGGGGCAACCTACGAGCAGTACTTC. This gives the protein CASSFPGATYEQYF.

This clone was picked up a small number of times. The rearrangement joins TRBV19 to TRBJ1-2; TRBD1 is a possible D gene (5 bases). The CDR3 has 16 residues. Germline CDR1 reads LNHDA; CDR2 reads SQIVND (reference sequence). V shed 4 bases and J shed 5 bases, with 20 bases lying between them. The CDR3 nucleotides are TGTGCCAGTAGTAGGGATCGACAGTCCACCCTATATGGCTACACCTTC. Its translation is CASSRDRQSTLYGYTF. The variable domain in full, with the rest retrieved from reference TRBV19 and TRBJ1-2, is DGGITQSPKYLFRKEGQNVTLSCEQNLNHDAMYWYRQDPGQGLRLIYYSQIVNDFQKGDIAEGYSVSREKKESFPLTVTSAQKNPTAFYLCASSRDRQSTLYGYTFGSGTRLTVV.

V is TRBV6-2 or TRBV6-3 and J is TRBJ2-6; D perhaps matches TRBD2 (5 bases). Trimming pared 2 bases from V and 0 bases from J, leaving 11 bases between. This CDR3 region has 17 residues. Germline CDR1 is MNHEY and CDR2 is SVGEGT. CDR3 residues: CASSYGRGSSGANVLTF. The CDR3 DNA sequence: TGTGCCAGCAGTTACGGTCGAGGGAGCTCTGGGGCCAACGTCCTGACTTTC.

This clone was recorded once. The chain has TRBV15 and TRBJ2-1; 8 positions match TRBD2. This CDR3 has 15 residues. The trim removed 0 bases at V and 8 bases at J, leaving 6 bases unmatched. Germline CDR1 LNHNV, CDR2 YYDKDF (reference sequence). The CDR3 coding sequence is TGTGCCACCAGCAGAGATCGGACTAGCAACCATGAGCAGTTCTTC. The encoded protein is CATSRDRTSNHEQFF.

The genes are TRBV7-9 and TRBJ1-1, with D uncertain. The germline gives CDR1 SEHNR, CDR2 FQNEAQ (reference sequence). The V end was cut by 0 bases, the J end by 10 bases, with 21 bases between. This CDR3 is 16 amino acids long. The CDR3 region is CASSLARYQAGGSAFF. DNA for the CDR3: TGTGCCAGCAGCTTAGCCCGATATCAAGCGGGCGGGTCAGCTTTCTTT.

The J gene is TRBJ1-4, the V gene TRBV6-2 or TRBV6-3, with a tentative D call TRBD1 (6 bases). The CDR3 extends over 15 amino acids. The ends were cut back, 6 bases at V and 4 bases at J, with 15 bases in the middle. Germline V gives CDR1 MNHEY, CDR2 SVGEGT. The CDR3 reads CASSPRRGFNEKLFF. The DNA of the CDR3 is TGTGCCAGCAGCCCTCGCAGGGGATTTAATGAAAAACTGTTTTTT.

The chain carries TRBV7-8 and TRBJ2-7, with D maybe TRBD2 (6 bases). The CDR3 spans 18 residues. Germline CDR1 SGHVS, CDR2 FQNEAQ. The V end lost 5 bases, the J end lost 3 bases, and 26 bases lay between the germline ends. CDR3 residues: CASSLGAPGLLLIYEQYF. In DNA form, the CDR3 reads TGTGCCAGCAGCCTAGGAGCCCCGGGACTCCTATTAATCTACGAGCAGTACTTC.

This clone occurred a few times. This chain uses TRBV7-6 with TRBJ2-1; a possible D gene is TRBD2 (6 bases). The CDR3 covers 16 residues. Per the germline V gene, CDR1 is SGHVS and CDR2 is FNYEAQ. V was pared by 1 base and J by 3 bases, with 13 bases between. The CDR3 DNA reads as TGTGCCAGCAGCTTAGGGAGGGCCCCTTACTACAATGAGCAGTTCTTC. This encodes CASSLGRAPYYNEQFF.

The chain recombines TRBV19 with TRBJ1-1; possible D gene TRBD1, 5 bases. The CDR3 is 10 amino acids. CDR1 is LNHDA, CDR2 SQIVND, per germline (reference sequence). The V gene lost 9 bases and the J gene lost 14 bases, with 16 bases spanning the gap. CDR3 loop: CASGGTQVFF. CDR3 sequence (DNA): TGTGCCAGCGGAGGGACCCAGGTGTTCTTT.

The chain joins TRBV30 to TRBJ2-2; TRBD1 might be the D (6 bases). CDR3 size: 13 residues. Germline V gene sequence: CDR1 GTSNPN, CDR2 SVGIG (reference sequence). Trimming left V 0 bases short and J 7 bases short, with 9 bases between. CDR3 DNA sequence: TGTGCCTGGAGTGTACAGGGTCTCGGGGAGCTGTTTTTT. Encoded protein: CAWSVQGLGELFF.

The chain joins TRBV7-2 to TRBJ1-4, with D perhaps TRBD1 (5 bases). Trimming removed 0 bases at V and 5 bases at J, with 10 bases between. CDR1 and CDR2 from the germline V gene are SGHTA and FQGNSA. This CDR3 has 15 residues. The CDR3: CASSLAGLGNEKLFF. Written as DNA, the CDR3 is TGTGCCAGCAGCTTAGCGGGACTCGGGAATGAAAAACTGTTTTTT.

V gene TRBV18 combines with J gene TRBJ1-1, with 7 positions matching TRBD1. This CDR3 contains 15 residues. The germline CDR1 and CDR2 sequences are KGHSH and LQKENI. V shed 3 bases and J 0 bases; nucleotides not matched to a gene: 4. This CDR3 is CASSPGTAMNTEAFF. Written as DNA, the CDR3 is TGTGCCAGCTCACCCGGGACAGCTATGAACACTGAAGCTTTCTTT.

The chain combines TRBV5-1 with TRBJ1-1; 12 bases agree with TRBD1. Germline values: CDR1 SGHRS, CDR2 YFSETQ. Germline trimming cut 4 bases from V and 4 bases from J; bases unmatched to any gene: 8. The CDR3 extends over 16 amino acids. The CDR3 is CASSLGQGAQSTEAFF. The CDR3 DNA reads as TGCGCCAGCAGCCTGGGACAGGGGGCGCAGAGCACTGAAGCTTTCTTT.

The genes are TRBV4-1 and TRBJ2-1; D remains unclear. The length of the CDR3 is 16 residues. V lost 1 base and J 0 bases, leaving 10 bases between the germline ends. Germline V gene sequence: CDR1 MGHRA, CDR2 YSYEKL. The CDR3 nucleotides read TGCGCCAGCAGCCAAGTCGCCACGGGCTCCTACAATGAGCAGTTCTTC. Its protein is CASSQVATGSYNEQFF.

The V gene is TRBV28, the J gene TRBJ1-6; D remains ambiguous. The CDR3 runs 11 residues. Trimming left V 5 bases short and J 14 bases short, with 10 bases between. Per the germline V gene, CDR1 is MDHEN and CDR2 is SYDVKM. The CDR3 DNA reads as TGTGCCAGCAGTCGAGGCAGTACCCTCCACTTT. Amino acid sequence: CASSRGSTLHF.

The chain is built from TRBV4-3 and TRBJ2-7, with 8 bases matching TRBD1. V lost 1 base, J lost 1 base, and 6 bases stayed unmatched. The germline CDR1 and CDR2 sequences are LGHNA and YSLEER. The CDR3 totals 16 residues. In DNA form, the CDR3 reads TGCGCCAGCAGCCAAGTACATGGGACAGGTTCCTACGAGCAGTACTTC. As protein: CASSQVHGTGSYEQYF.

The chain carries TRBV6-2 or TRBV6-3 and TRBJ2-7; maybe TRBD2 (6 bases). CDR3 length: 15 amino acids. Germline CDR1 is MNHEY and CDR2 is SVGEGT. The germline V and J ends were trimmed by 2 bases and 9 bases, with 20 bases remaining between them. CDR3 in DNA: TGTGCCAGCAGTTACGGTCCGGGGGATATCGCGGGGCAGTACTTC. This encodes CASSYGPGDIAGQYF.